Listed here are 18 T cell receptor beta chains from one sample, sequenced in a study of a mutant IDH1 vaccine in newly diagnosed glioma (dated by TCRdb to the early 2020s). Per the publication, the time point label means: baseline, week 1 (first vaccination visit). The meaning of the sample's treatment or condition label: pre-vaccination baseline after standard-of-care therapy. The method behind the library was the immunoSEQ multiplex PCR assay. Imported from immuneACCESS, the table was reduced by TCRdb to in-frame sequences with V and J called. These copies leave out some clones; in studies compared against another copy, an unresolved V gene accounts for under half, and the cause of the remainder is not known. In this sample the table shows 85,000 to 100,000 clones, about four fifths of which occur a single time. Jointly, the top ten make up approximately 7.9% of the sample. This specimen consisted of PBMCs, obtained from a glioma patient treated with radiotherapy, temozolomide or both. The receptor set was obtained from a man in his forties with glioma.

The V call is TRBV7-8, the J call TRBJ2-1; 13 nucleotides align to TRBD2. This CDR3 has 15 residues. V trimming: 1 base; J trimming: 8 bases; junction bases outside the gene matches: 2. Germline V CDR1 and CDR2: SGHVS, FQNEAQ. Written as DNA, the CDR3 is TGTGCCAGCAGCTTAGGGACTAGCGGGAGTTATGAGCAGTTCTTC. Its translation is CASSLGTSGSYEQFF.

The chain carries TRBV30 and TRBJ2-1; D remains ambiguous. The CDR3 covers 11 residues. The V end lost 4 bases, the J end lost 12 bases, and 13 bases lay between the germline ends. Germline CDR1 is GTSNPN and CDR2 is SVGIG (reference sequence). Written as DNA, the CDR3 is TGTGCCTGGAATGGGTTAACGGGGCAGTTCTTC. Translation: CAWNGLTGQFF.

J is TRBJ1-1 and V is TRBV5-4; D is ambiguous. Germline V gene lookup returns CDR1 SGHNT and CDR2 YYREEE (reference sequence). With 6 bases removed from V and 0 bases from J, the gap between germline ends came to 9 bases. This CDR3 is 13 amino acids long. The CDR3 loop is CASKLGLNTEAFF. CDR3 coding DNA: TGTGCCAGCAAATTAGGTTTGAACACTGAAGCTTTCTTT.

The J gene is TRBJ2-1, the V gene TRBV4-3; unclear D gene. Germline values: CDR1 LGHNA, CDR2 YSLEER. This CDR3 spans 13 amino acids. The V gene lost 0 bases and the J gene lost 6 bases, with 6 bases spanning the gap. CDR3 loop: CASSQDGFNEQFF. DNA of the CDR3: TGCGCCAGCAGCCAAGACGGTTTCAATGAGCAGTTCTTC.

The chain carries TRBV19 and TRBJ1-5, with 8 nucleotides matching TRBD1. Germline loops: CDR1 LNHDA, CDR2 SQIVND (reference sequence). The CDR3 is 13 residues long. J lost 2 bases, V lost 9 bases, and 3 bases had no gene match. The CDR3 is CASKDRGNQPQHF. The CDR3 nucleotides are TGTGCCAGCAAGGACAGGGGCAATCAGCCCCAGCATTTT.

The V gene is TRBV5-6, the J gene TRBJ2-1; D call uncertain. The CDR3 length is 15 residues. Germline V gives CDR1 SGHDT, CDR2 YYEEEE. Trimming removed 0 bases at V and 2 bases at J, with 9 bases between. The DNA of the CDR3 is TGTGCCAGCAGCTTGGTTACTACAGCCTACAATGAGCAGTTCTTC. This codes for CASSLVTTAYNEQFF.

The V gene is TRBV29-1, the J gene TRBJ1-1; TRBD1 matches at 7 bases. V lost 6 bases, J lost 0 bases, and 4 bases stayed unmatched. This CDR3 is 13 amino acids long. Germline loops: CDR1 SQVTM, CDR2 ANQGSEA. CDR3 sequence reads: CSVGQLMNTEAFF. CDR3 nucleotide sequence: TGCAGCGTGGGACAGCTGATGAACACTGAAGCTTTCTTT.

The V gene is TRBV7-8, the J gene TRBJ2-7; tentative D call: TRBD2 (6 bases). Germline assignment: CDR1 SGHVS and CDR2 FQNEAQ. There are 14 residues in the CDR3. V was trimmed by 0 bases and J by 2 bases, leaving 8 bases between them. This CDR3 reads CASSLAEGTYEQYF. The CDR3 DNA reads TGTGCCAGCAGCTTAGCGGAGGGTACCTACGAGCAGTACTTC.

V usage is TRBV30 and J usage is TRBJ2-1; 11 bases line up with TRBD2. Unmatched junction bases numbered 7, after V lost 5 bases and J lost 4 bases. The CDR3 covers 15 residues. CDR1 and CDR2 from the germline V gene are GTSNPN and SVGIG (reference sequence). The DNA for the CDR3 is TGTGCCTGGGCCCCACTAGCGGGGGTATACAATGAGCAGTTCTTC. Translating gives CAWAPLAGVYNEQFF.

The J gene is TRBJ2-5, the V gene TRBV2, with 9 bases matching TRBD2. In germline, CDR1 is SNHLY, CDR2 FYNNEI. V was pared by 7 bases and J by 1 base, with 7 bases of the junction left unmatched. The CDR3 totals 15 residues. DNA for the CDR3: TGTGCCAGCAACTCCTGGCGGGGGGGCCAAGAGACCCAGTACTTC. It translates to CASNSWRGGQETQYF.

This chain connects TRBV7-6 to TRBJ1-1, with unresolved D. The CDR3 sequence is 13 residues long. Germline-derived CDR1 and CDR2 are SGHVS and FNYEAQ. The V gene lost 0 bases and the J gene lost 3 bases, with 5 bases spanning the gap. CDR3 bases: TGTGCCAGCAGCTTAGCGACGCACACTGAAGCTTTCTTT. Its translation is CASSLATHTEAFF.

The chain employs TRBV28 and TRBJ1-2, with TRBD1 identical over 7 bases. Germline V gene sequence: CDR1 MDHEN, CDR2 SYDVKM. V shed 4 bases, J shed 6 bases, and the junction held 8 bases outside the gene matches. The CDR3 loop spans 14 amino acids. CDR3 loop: CASSSRTGVDGYTF. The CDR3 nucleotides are TGTGCCAGCAGTTCGCGTACAGGGGTCGATGGCTACACCTTC.

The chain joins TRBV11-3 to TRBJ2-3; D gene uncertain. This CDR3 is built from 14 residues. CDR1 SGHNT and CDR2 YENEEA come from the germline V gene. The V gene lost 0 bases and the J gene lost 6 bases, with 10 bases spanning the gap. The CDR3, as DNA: TGTGCCAGCAGCTTAGATAAAACTGGGGATACGCAGTATTTT. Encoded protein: CASSLDKTGDTQYF. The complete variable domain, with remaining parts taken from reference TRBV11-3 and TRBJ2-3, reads EAGVVQSPRYKIIEKKQPVAFWCNPISGHNTLYWYLQNLGQGPELLIRYENEEAVDDSQLPKDRFSAERLKGVDSTLKIQPAELGDSAVYLCASSLDKTGDTQYFGPGTRLTVL.

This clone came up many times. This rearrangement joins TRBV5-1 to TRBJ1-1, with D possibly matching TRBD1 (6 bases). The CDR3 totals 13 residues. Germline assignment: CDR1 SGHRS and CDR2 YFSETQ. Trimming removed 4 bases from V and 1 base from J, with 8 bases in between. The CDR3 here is CASSIQGNTEAFF. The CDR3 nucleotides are TGCGCCAGCAGCATACAGGGGAACACTGAAGCTTTCTTT.

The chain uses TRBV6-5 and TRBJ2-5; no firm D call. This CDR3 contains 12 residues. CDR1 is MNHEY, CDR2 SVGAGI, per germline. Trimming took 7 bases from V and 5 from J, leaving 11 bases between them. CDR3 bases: TGTGCCAGCACTGGGCTCGGTGAGACCCAGTACTTC. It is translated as CASTGLGETQYF.

CDR3 sequence (DNA): TGTGCCAGCAGCCCACAGAGAGGCACTGAAGCTTTCTTT. Its protein product is CASSPQRGTEAFF. The chain uses TRBV5-4 and TRBJ1-1; unclear D gene. V was pared by 4 bases and J by 4 bases, with 11 bases between. CDR3 length equals 13 residues. CDR1 and CDR2 (germline): SGHNT, YYREEE (reference sequence).

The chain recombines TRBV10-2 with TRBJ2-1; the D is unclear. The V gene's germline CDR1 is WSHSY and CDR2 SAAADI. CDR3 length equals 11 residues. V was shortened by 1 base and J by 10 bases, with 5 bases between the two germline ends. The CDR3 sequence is CASSEYGEQFF. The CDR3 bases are TGCGCCAGCAGTGAGTACGGGGAGCAGTTCTTC.

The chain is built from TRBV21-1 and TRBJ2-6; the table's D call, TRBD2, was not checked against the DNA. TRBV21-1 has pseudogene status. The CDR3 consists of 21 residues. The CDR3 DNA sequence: TGTGCCAGCAGCAAAACTTCACCGGGAGGTTCCTGGGTCTCTGGGGCCAACGTCCTGACTTTC. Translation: CASSKTSPGGSWVSGANVLTF.